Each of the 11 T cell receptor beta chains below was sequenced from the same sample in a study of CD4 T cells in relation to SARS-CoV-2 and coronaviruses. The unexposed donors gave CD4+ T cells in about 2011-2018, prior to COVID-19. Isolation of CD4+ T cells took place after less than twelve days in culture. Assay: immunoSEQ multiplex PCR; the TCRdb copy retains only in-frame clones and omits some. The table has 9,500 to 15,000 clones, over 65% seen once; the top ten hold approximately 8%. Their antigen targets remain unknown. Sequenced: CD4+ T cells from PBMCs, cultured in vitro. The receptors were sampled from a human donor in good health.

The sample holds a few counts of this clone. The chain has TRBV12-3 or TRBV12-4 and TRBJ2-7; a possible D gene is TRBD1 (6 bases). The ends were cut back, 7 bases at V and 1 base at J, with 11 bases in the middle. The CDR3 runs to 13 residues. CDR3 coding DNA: TGTGCCAGCACCCGGGACAATTCCTACGAGCAGTACTTC. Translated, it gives CASTRDNSYEQYF.

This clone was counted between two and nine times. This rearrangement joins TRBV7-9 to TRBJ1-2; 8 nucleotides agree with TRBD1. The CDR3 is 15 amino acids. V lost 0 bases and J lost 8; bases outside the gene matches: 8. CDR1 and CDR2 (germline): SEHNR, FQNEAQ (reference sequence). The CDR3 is CASSLATGGSSGYTF. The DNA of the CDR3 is TGTGCCAGCAGCTTAGCAACAGGGGGAAGTAGCGGCTACACCTTC.

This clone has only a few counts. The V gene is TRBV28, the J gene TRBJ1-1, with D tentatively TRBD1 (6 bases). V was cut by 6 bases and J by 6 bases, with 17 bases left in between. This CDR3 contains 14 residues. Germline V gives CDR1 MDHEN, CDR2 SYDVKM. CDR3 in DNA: TGTGCCAGCAGCCTAATACAGGGAGGCGCTGAAGCTTTCTTT. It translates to CASSLIQGGAEAFF. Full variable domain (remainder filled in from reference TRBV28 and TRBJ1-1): DVKVTQSSRYLVKRTGEKVFLECVQDMDHENMFWYRQDPGLGLRLIYFSYDVKMKEKGDIPEGYSVSREKKERFSLILESASTNQTSMYLCASSLIQGGAEAFFGQGTRLTVV.

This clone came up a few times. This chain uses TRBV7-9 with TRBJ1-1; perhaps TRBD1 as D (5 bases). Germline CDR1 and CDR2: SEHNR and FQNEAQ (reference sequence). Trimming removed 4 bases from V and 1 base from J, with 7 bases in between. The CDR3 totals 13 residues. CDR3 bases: TGTGCCAGCAGCTGGGGACGGAACACTGAAGCTTTCTTT. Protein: CASSWGRNTEAFF.

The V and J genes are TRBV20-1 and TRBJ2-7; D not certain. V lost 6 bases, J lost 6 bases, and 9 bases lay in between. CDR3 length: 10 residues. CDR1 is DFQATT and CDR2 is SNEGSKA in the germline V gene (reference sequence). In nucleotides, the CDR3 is TGCAGTGCCGGATTCCCCGAGCAGTACTTC. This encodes CSAGFPEQYF.

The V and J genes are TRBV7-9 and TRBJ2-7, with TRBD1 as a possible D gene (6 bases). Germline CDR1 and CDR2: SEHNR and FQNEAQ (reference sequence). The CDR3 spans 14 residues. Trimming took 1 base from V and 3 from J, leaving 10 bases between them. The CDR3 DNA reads TGTGCCAGCAGCTTAGGGGGACACTTCTACGAGCAGTACTTC. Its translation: CASSLGGHFYEQYF. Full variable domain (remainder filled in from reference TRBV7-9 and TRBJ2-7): DTGVSQNPRHKITKRGQNVTFRCDPISEHNRLYWYRQTLGQGPEFLTYFQNEAQLEKSRLLSDRFSAERPKGSFSTLEIQRTEQGDSAMYLCASSLGGHFYEQYFGPGTRLTVT.

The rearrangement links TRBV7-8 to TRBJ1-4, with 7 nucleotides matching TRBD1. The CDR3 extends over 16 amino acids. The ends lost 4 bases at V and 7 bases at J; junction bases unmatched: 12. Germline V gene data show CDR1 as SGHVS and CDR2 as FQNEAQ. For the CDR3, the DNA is TGTGCCAGCAGCTCCCCTAGACAGGGTTTTGTTGAAAAACTGTTTTTT. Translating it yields CASSSPRQGFVEKLFF.

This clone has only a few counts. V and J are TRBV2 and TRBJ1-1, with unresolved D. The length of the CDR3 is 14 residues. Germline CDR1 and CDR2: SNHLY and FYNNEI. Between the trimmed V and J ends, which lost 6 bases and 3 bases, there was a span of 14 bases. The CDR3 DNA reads TGTGCCAGCAGGGAGGCCAGATTGGACACTGAAGCTTTCTTT. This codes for CASREARLDTEAFF.

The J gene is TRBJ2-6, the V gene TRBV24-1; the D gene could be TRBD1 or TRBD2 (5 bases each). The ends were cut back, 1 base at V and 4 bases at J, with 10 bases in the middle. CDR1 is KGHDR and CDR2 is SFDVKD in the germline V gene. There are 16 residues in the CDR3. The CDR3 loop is CATSDFEGSGANVLTF. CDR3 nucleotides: TGTGCCACCAGTGATTTCGAGGGGTCCGGGGCCAACGTCCTGACTTTC.

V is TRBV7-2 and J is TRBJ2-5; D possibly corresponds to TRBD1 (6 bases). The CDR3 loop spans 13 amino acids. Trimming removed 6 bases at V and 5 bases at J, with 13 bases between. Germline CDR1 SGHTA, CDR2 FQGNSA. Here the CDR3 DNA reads TGTGCCAGCAGTCCACAGGGTGGGGAGACCCAGTACTTC. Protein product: CASSPQGGETQYF.

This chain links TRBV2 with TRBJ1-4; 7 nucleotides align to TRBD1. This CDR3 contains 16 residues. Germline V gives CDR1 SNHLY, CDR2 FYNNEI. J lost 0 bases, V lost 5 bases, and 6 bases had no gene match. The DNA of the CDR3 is TGTGCCAGCAGTCAGCAAGGGGGCACAACTAATGAAAAACTGTTTTTT. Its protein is CASSQQGGTTNEKLFF.